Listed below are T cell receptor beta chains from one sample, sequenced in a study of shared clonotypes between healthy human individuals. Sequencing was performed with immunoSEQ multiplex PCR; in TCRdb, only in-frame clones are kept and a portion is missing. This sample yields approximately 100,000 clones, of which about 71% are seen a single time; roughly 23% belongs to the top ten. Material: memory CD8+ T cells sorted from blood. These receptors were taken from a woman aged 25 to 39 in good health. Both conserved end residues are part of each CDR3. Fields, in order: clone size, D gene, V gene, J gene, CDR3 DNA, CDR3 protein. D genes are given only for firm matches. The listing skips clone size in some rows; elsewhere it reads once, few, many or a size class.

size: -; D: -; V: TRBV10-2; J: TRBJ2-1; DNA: TGCGCCAGCACCCAGACAGTTGCCTCATACAATGAGCAGTTCTTC; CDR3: CASTQTVASYNEQFF
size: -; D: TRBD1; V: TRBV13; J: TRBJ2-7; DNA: TGTGCCAGCAGCTCCAACAGGGGGAGTAGATCCTACGAGCAGTACTTC; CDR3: CASSSNRGSRSYEQYF
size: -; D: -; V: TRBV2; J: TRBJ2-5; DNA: TGTGCCAGCAGCCTAAGGGGGTTCCAAGAGACCCAGTACTTC; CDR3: CASSLRGFQETQYF
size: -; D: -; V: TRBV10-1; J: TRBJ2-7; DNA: TGCGCCAGCAGTGAAGGGGCCTCGCCCGGAGACGAGCAGTACTTC; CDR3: CASSEGASPGDEQYF
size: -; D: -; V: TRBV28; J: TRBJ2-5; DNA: TGTGCCAGCAGTCCTAAAGAGACCCAGTACTTC; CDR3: CASSPKETQYF
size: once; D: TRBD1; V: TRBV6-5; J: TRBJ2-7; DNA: TGTGCCAGCAGTCCAGACAGGGATTCATGGCAGTACTTC; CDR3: CASSPDRDSWQYF
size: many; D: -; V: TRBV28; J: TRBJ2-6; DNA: TGTGCCAGCAGTTTCATTCCCTCGGCGGGGGGGGCCAACGTCCTGACTTTC; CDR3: CASSFIPSAGGANVLTF
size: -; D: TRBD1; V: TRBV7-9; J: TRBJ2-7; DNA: TGTGCCAGCAGCTCCCGCCGGGACAGGCTCGGCTACGAGCAGTACTTC; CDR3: CASSSRRDRLGYEQYF
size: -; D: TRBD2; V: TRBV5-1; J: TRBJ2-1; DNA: TGCGCCAGCAGCCCGGAACCGGGACTAGGAGGGTACAATGAGCAGTTCTTC; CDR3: CASSPEPGLGGYNEQFF
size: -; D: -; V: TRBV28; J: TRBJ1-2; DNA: TGTGCCAGCAGTTTAAACAGCCTTTTTTATGGCTACACCTTC; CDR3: CASSLNSLFYGYTF
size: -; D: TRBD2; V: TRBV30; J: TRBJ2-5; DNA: TGTGCCTGGAAATCGGGACTAGCCGAGACCCAGTACTTC; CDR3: CAWKSGLAETQYF
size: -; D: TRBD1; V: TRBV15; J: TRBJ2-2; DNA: TGTGCCACCAGCAGTCTTAACGGACAGGGCCCGAACACCGGGGAGCTGTTTTTT; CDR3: CATSSLNGQGPNTGELFF
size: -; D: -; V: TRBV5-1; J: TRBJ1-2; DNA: TGCGCCAGCAGCATTGGGCAGCCCTATGGCTACACCTTC; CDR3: CASSIGQPYGYTF
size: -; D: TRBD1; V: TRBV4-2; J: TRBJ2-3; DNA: TGTGCCAGCAGCCAAGATAGGGGACAGGCAGATACGCAGTATTTT; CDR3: CASSQDRGQADTQYF
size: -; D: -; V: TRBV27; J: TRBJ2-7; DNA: TGTGCCAGCAGTCCCTCCACTGGTGGCTACGAGCAGTACTTC; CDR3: CASSPSTGGYEQYF
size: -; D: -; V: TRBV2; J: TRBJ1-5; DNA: TGTGCCAGCAGTGTGGGCAGCAAACCAAATCAGCCCCAGCATTTT; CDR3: CASSVGSKPNQPQHF
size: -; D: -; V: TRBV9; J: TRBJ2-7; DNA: TGTGCCAGCAGCGTATCAGGGGGGAGCGACGAGCAGTACTTC; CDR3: CASSVSGGSDEQYF